Sequencing of this T cell receptor (beta chain) was carried out in a study of CD4 T cells in relation to SARS-CoV-2 and coronaviruses. Study background: Crossreactive spike epitopes shared across donors were mapped to their HLA restriction.

Unexposed donor CD4+ T cells date from about 2011-2018, before the COVID-19 pandemic. The method was immunoSEQ multiplex PCR; TCRdb's version includes in-frame clones alone and lacks a portion of them. The sample consists of some 65,000 clones, over 80% of them appearing once. The CDR3 runs 16 residues. V was clipped by 3 bases and J by 1 base, with 15 bases between them. Germline CDR1 is KGHSH and CDR2 is LQKENI. The rearrangement uses TRBV18 and TRBJ2-5; D possibly matches TRBD1 or TRBD2 (5 bases each). Sequencing was carried out using memory CD4+ T cells from PBMCs. This TCR came from a human donor in good health. In nucleotides, the CDR3 is TGTGCCAGCTCACCGTCCAGCTCCGGGACCCAAGAGACCCAGTACTTC. It translates to CASSPSSSGTQETQYF.